This T cell receptor (beta chain) was observed in a study of T-cell reconstitution after alpha-beta-depleted transplantation in children. Trimming took off 1 base at V and 5 bases at J, with 12 bases between the two ends. CDR3 size: 15 residues. Germline assignment: CDR1 LGHNA and CDR2 YNFKEQ. TCRbeta library preparation incorporated unique molecular identifiers. TCRdb itself ran the PCR reads through MiXCR, one entry per CDR3 protein. Of about 610,000 distinct CDR3 sequences in the sample, 8% to 11% were seen once. This clonotype showed up many times. The TCR was taken from a human donor who donated a stem cell graft to a child with acute myeloid leukemia. The rearrangement joins TRBV4-2 to TRBJ1-5, with no clear D. This sample comprised PBMCs from the stem cell graft donor, obtained from the stem cell graft. This chain's CDR3 is CASSQVRGGYQPQHF. CDR3 in DNA: TGTGCCAGCAGCCAAGTGCGAGGCGGATATCAGCCCCAGCATTTT.